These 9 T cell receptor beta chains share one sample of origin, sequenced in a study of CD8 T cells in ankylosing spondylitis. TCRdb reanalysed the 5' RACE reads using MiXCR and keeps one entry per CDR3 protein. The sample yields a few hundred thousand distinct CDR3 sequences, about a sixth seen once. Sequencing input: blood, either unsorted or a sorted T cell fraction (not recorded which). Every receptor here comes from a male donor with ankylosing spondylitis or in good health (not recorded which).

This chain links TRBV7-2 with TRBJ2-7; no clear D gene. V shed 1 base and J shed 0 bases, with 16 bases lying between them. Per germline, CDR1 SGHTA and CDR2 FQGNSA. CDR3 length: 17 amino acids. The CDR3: CASSLGVGKWASYEQYF. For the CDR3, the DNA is TGTGCCAGCAGCTTAGGAGTTGGGAAGTGGGCCTCCTACGAGCAGTACTTC.

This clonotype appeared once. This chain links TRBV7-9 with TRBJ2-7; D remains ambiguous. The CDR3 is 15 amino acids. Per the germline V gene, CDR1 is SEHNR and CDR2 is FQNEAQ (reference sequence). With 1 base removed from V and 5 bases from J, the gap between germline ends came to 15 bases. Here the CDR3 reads CASSLVRSGKNEQYF. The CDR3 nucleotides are TGTGCCAGCAGCTTAGTACGGAGTGGGAAGAACGAGCAGTACTTC.

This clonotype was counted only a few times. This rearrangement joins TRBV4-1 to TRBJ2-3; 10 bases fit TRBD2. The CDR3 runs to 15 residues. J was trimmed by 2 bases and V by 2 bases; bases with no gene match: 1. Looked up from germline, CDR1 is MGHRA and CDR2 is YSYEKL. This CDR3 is CASSQTSGDTDTQYF. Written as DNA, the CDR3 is TGCGCCAGCAGCCAAACTAGCGGGGACACAGATACGCAGTATTTT.

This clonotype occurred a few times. CDR3 sequence (DNA): TGCGCCAGCAGCCAAGTTTCTAGCGGGAGTCCGTACGAGCAGTACTTC. Its translation: CASSQVSSGSPYEQYF. The V and J genes are TRBV4-1 and TRBJ2-7; TRBD2 matches 10 bases. The CDR3 length is 16 residues. Germline V gene lookup returns CDR1 MGHRA and CDR2 YSYEKL. V shed 1 base and J 4 bases; nucleotides not matched to a gene: 7.

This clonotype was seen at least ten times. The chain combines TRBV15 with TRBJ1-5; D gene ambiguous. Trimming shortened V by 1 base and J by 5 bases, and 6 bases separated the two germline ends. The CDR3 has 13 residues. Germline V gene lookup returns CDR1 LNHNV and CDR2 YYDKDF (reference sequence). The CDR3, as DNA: TGTGCCACCAGCAGAGTTGAGGATCAGCCCCAGCATTTT. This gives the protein CATSRVEDQPQHF.

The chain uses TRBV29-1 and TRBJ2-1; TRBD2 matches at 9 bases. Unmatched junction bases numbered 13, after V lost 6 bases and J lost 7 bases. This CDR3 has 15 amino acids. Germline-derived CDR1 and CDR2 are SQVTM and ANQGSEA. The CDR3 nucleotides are TGCAGCGTCCAAGCGGGAGGTTGGGAAGCGAATGAGCAGTTCTTC. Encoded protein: CSVQAGGWEANEQFF.

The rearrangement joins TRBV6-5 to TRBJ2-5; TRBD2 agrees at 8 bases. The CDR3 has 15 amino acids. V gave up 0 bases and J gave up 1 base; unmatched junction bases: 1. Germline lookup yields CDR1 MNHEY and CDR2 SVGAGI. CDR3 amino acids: CASSYSAGGQETQYF. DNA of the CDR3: TGTGCCAGCAGTTACTCGGCGGGGGGCCAAGAGACCCAGTACTTC.

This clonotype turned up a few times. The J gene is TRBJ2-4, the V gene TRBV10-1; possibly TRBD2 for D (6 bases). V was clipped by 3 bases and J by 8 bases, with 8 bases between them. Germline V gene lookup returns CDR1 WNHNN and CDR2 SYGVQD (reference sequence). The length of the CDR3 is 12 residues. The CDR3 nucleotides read TGCGCCAGCAGTGAATCGGGAGACATTCAGTACTTC. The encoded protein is CASSESGDIQYF.

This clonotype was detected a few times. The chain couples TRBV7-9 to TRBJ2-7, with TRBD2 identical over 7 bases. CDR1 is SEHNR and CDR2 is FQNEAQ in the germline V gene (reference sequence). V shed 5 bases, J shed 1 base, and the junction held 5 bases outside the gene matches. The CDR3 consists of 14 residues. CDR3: CASSGGRVSYEQYF. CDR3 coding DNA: TGTGCCAGCAGCGGGGGGAGGGTTTCCTACGAGCAGTACTTC.